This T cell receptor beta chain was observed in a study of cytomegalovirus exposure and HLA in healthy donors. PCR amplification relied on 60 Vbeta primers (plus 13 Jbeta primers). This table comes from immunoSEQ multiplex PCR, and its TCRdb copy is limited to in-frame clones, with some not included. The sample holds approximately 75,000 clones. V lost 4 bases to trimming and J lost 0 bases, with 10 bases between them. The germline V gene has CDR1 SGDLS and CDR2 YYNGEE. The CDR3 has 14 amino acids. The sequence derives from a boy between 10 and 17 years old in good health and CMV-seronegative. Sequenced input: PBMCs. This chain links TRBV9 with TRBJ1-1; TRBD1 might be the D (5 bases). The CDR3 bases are TGTGCCAGCAGCCCGGACATGCTGAACACTGAAGCTTTCTTT. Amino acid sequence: CASSPDMLNTEAFF.